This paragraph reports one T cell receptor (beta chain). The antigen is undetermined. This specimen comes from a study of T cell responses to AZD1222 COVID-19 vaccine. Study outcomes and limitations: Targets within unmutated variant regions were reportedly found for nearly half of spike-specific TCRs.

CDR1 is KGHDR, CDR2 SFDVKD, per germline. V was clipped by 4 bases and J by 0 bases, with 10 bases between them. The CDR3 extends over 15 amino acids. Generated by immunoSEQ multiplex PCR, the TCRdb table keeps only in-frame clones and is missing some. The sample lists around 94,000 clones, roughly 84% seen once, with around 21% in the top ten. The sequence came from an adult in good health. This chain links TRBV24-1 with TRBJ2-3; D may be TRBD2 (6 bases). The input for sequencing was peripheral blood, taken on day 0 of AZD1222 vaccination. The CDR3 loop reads CATSESGVSTDTQYF. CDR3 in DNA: TGTGCCACCAGTGAATCGGGGGTAAGCACAGATACGCAGTATTTT.